The 6 T cell receptor beta chains presented below share a single source sample, sequenced in a study of T cell responses to AZD1222 COVID-19 vaccine listed by TCRdb under 2021. The library was produced with the immunoSEQ multiplex PCR assay. The table was pulled from immuneACCESS by TCRdb, which kept in-frame rearrangements only. Such tables lose some clones; where checked, under half of the loss comes from unresolved V genes, and the rest has no known cause. This sample gives about 120,000 clones in total; less than 95% of them show up just once. The leading ten clones occupy 4% to 5.5% of the sample. This sample's time point label indicates: baseline before first vaccination. The sample's treatment or condition label, in plain terms: meningococcal conjugate vaccine given as trial control. This material consisted of peripheral blood, taken on day 0 of MenACWY control vaccination. Receptor source: an adult in good health.

The chain links TRBV6-2 or TRBV6-3 to TRBJ1-5, with a weak D call TRBD1 (5 bases). The CDR3 is 15 residues long. CDR1 is MNHEY and CDR2 is SVGEGT in the germline V gene. Trimming pared 5 bases from V and 6 bases from J, leaving 17 bases between. The CDR3 nucleotides are TGTGCCAGCAGTACAGAGAGGACGGGGGGTCAGCCCCAGCATTTT. It translates to CASSTERTGGQPQHF.

The chain employs TRBV24-1 and TRBJ2-1, with 9 bases matching TRBD2. The J segment lost 4 bases and the V segment lost 10 bases, leaving 10 bases of the junction unmatched. Per germline, CDR1 KGHDR and CDR2 SFDVKD. This CDR3 spans 15 amino acids. Here the CDR3 reads CATARGGAAYNEQFF. CDR3 bases: TGTGCCACAGCACGCGGGGGGGCGGCGTACAATGAGCAGTTCTTC.

The chain recombines TRBV5-1 with TRBJ2-5, with D maybe TRBD2 (5 bases). Trimming left V 4 bases short and J 4 bases short, with 5 bases between. In germline, CDR1 is SGHRS, CDR2 YFSETQ. The CDR3 covers 11 residues. The CDR3 coding sequence is TGCGCCAGCAGCGAGGGAGAGACCCAGTACTTC. Protein: CASSEGETQYF.

J is TRBJ1-6 and V is TRBV19; no definite D call. CDR1 is LNHDA and CDR2 is SQIVND in the germline V gene (reference sequence). Trimming removed 5 bases from V and 7 bases from J, with 6 bases in between. This CDR3 contains 12 residues. As DNA, the CDR3 is TGTGCCAGTAGTCTTTTGAATTCACCCCTCCACTTT. As protein: CASSLLNSPLHF. The full variable domain, with the rest looked up from reference TRBV19 and TRBJ1-6, is DGGITQSPKYLFRKEGQNVTLSCEQNLNHDAMYWYRQDPGQGLRLIYYSQIVNDFQKGDIAEGYSVSREKKESFPLTVTSAQKNPTAFYLCASSLLNSPLHFGNGTRLTVT.

This clone was found once. The V gene is TRBV18, the J gene TRBJ1-3; 8 bases map to TRBD1. Germline CDR1 reads KGHSH; CDR2 reads LQKENI. The CDR3 has 14 amino acids. The V gene end was trimmed by 5 bases and the J gene end by 3 bases; junction bases not matched to a gene: 3. DNA for the CDR3: TGTGCCAGCTCAGACAGGGGCGGTGGAAACACCATATATTTT. Amino acid sequence: CASSDRGGGNTIYF.

This chain joins TRBV27 and TRBJ1-4; weak D call: TRBD1 (5 bases). CDR3 size: 17 residues. Deletions cut 7 bases from V and 3 bases from J, with 21 bases between. CDR1 is MNHEY and CDR2 is SMNVEV in the germline V gene (reference sequence). The CDR3 reads CASTRSGKPSSNEKLFF. As DNA, the CDR3 is TGTGCCAGCACCCGCTCAGGGAAGCCCTCTTCTAATGAAAAACTGTTTTTT.